Below, 24 T cell receptor beta chains from the same sample are listed, as sequenced in a study of blood T cell repertoires in COVID-19. The repertoire was sequenced with immunoSEQ multiplex PCR; TCRdb's copy has only in-frame clones and lacks some. In the table there are about 150,000 clones, over 60% of which are singletons. The source material was peripheral blood. The receptors come from a man older than 75 with acute or convalescent COVID-19.

The chain is built from TRBV25-1 and TRBJ2-5; 10 bases line up with TRBD1. Per germline, CDR1 MGHDK and CDR2 SYGVNS. J lost 2 bases, V lost 4 bases, and 4 bases had no gene match. The CDR3 length is 15 residues. CDR3 region: CASSAGQGPQETQYF. The CDR3 DNA follows: TGTGCCAGCAGTGCGGGACAGGGGCCTCAAGAGACCCAGTACTTC.

The gene calls are TRBV18 and TRBJ2-2, with TRBD2 as a possible D gene (7 bases). This CDR3 region has 17 residues. From germline, CDR1 is KGHSH and CDR2 LQKENI. V dropped 3 bases and J dropped 3 bases, with 17 bases sitting between them. Here the CDR3 reads CASSPLGGGTDTGELFF. The CDR3, as DNA: TGTGCCAGCTCACCCCTGGGGGGGGGCACGGACACCGGGGAGCTGTTTTTT.

This chain connects TRBV5-1 to TRBJ2-3; 15 bases are a match to TRBD2. There are 18 residues in the CDR3. Looked up from germline, CDR1 is SGHRS and CDR2 is YFSETQ. Losses at the gene ends were 3 bases for V and 3 bases for J; bases not matched to a gene: 8. The CDR3 reads CASSSGLAGGGSTDTQYF. Here the CDR3 DNA reads TGCGCCAGCAGCTCGGGACTAGCGGGGGGAGGTAGTACAGATACGCAGTATTTT.

This clone was detected only a few times. The chain links TRBV29-1 to TRBJ2-5, with TRBD2 matching over 13 bases. The length of the CDR3 is 15 residues. Germline lookup yields CDR1 SQVTM and CDR2 ANQGSEA. Trimming at V came to 6 bases and at J to 7 bases, leaving 11 bases not matched to a gene. As DNA, the CDR3 is TGCAGCGTCCCTGGACTAGCGGGGGTCCATGCGACCCAGTACTTC. This encodes CSVPGLAGVHATQYF.

The genes are TRBV18 and TRBJ2-6; TRBD2 is a possible D gene (6 bases). V shed 2 bases and J shed 0 bases, with 11 bases lying between them. The V gene's germline CDR1 is KGHSH and CDR2 LQKENI. This CDR3 has 17 residues. The CDR3 here is CASSPGEATSGANVLTF. CDR3 nucleotides: TGTGCCAGCTCACCAGGGGAGGCTACCTCTGGGGCCAACGTCCTGACTTTC.

J is TRBJ2-1 and V is TRBV4-1, with 10 nucleotides matching TRBD1. Trimming removed 4 bases from V and 7 bases from J; junction bases left unmatched: 7. The CDR3 runs to 15 residues. Germline CDR1 reads MGHRA; CDR2 reads YSYEKL. In DNA, the CDR3 is TGCGCCAGCAGCCTCCGGGACAGGGGTAGGAATGAGCAGTTCTTC. Amino acids: CASSLRDRGRNEQFF.

There are a few counts of this clone. The chain employs TRBV7-2 and TRBJ2-4; D remains unclear. This CDR3 has 13 amino acids. Germline assignment: CDR1 SGHTA and CDR2 FQGNSA. Trimming stripped 1 base from V and 5 bases from J, with 6 bases between. CDR3 sequence: CASSLGVENIQYF. The CDR3 bases are TGTGCCAGCAGCTTAGGTGTAGAAAACATTCAGTACTTC.

J is TRBJ2-5 and V is TRBV5-8, with 7 bases fitting TRBD2. J was trimmed by 3 bases and V by 4 bases; bases with no gene match: 6. The germline CDR1 and CDR2 sequences are SGHTS and YDEGEE. The CDR3 totals 14 residues. In nucleotides, the CDR3 is TGTGCCAGCAGCAGGCGGACTAGAGAAGAGACCCAGTACTTC. It yields the protein CASSRRTREETQYF.

The chain uses TRBV5-1 and TRBJ2-5, with 9 bases identical to TRBD2. V shed 4 bases and J 4 bases; nucleotides not matched to a gene: 11. Germline CDR1 reads SGHRS; CDR2 reads YFSETQ. The CDR3 is made up of 16 amino acids. CDR3 DNA sequence: TGCGCCAGCAGCAGCACCGGGACTAGCAGGGGAGAGACCCAGTACTTC. Encoded protein: CASSSTGTSRGETQYF.

The chain carries TRBV30 and TRBJ2-3, with 8 nucleotides matching TRBD2. The CDR3 is 15 amino acids. The V gene end was trimmed by 0 bases and the J gene end by 4 bases; junction bases not matched to a gene: 6. In germline, CDR1 is GTSNPN, CDR2 SVGIG (reference sequence). The chain's CDR3 is CAWSVNGGAADTQYF. The CDR3 DNA follows: TGTGCCTGGAGTGTAAACGGGGGGGCGGCAGATACGCAGTATTTT.

The chain carries TRBV4-2 and TRBJ1-6; D possibly corresponds to TRBD1 (6 bases). Trimming took 0 bases from V and 5 from J, leaving 8 bases between them. This CDR3 region has 15 residues. The germline CDR1 and CDR2 sequences are LGHNA and YNFKEQ. Written as DNA, the CDR3 is TGTGCCAGCAGCCAAGATTCAGGGGATAATTCACCCCTCCACTTT. This translates into CASSQDSGDNSPLHF.

The chain carries TRBV3-1 (or the pseudogene TRBV3-2) and TRBJ2-2; perhaps TRBD2 as D (6 bases). The CDR3 covers 17 residues. Per the germline V gene, CDR1 is LGHDT and CDR2 is YNNKEL (reference sequence). V lost 0 bases, J lost 5 bases, and 16 bases lay in between. CDR3: CASSQDAGKGWTGELFF. In DNA form, the CDR3 reads TGTGCCAGCAGCCAAGACGCGGGGAAGGGTTGGACCGGGGAGCTGTTTTTT.

This chain links TRBV6-5 with TRBJ1-2; the match to TRBD1 covers 8 bases. V shed 7 bases and J 5 bases; nucleotides not matched to a gene: 6. The CDR3 runs to 13 residues. CDR1 and CDR2 (germline): MNHEY, SVGAGI. CDR3 coding DNA: TGTGCCAGCACCCTAGACAGGGGTTATGGCTACACCTTC. Its translation is CASTLDRGYGYTF.

The rearrangement links TRBV28 to TRBJ1-6, with TRBD1 identical over 7 bases. From germline, CDR1 is MDHEN and CDR2 SYDVKM. The J segment lost 9 bases and the V segment lost 5 bases, leaving 10 bases of the junction unmatched. The CDR3 totals 15 residues. The CDR3 nucleotides read TGTGCCAGCAGTGTGATACAGGGGATTGGTTCACCCCTCCACTTT. This gives the protein CASSVIQGIGSPLHF.

The table lists this clone with many counts. This sequence joins TRBV7-6 and TRBJ1-1; 10 positions agree with TRBD1. Germline V lookup: CDR1 SGHVS, CDR2 FNYEAQ. The CDR3 is made up of 15 amino acids. V gave up 3 bases and J gave up 3 bases; unmatched junction bases: 4. CDR3 region: CASSFGQGVDTEAFF. CDR3 bases: TGTGCCAGCAGCTTTGGACAGGGGGTAGACACTGAAGCTTTCTTT. Together with reference TRBV7-6 and TRBJ1-1, the CDR3 gives the full variable domain: GAGVSQSPRYKVTKRGQDVALRCDPISGHVSLYWYRQALGQGPEFLTYFNYEAQQDKSGLPNDRFSAERPEGSISTLTIQRTEQRDSAMYRCASSFGQGVDTEAFFGQGTRLTVV.

In this sample, this clone turned up a few times. J is TRBJ1-1 and V is TRBV25-1; 7 positions agree with TRBD1. Germline-derived CDR1 and CDR2 are MGHDK and SYGVNS. Unmatched junction bases numbered 7, after V lost 8 bases and J lost 4 bases. The CDR3 has 13 amino acids. The CDR3 nucleotides are TGTGCCAGCGGGGAGACAGGGCTCACTGAAGCTTTCTTT. This translates into CASGETGLTEAFF.

In this sample, this clone turned up once. The chain couples TRBV7-8 to TRBJ1-1, with 7 bases fitting TRBD1. The CDR3 length is 17 residues. The J segment lost 1 base and the V segment lost 1 base, leaving 9 bases of the junction unmatched. Germline assignment: CDR1 SGHVS and CDR2 FQNEAQ. For the CDR3, the DNA is TGTGCCAGCAGCTTAGACAGGGGAGGTAGAGAGAACACTGAAGCTTTCTTT. Residues: CASSLDRGGRENTEAFF.

The chain recombines TRBV29-1 with TRBJ1-1, with 7 bases fitting TRBD1. CDR1 is SQVTM and CDR2 is ANQGSEA in the germline V gene. V lost 8 bases to trimming and J lost 5 bases; unmatched junction nucleotides: 14. The CDR3 runs to 14 residues. This chain's CDR3 is CSFLPLQGRTEAFF. The CDR3 DNA reads as TGCAGCTTCCTCCCGCTACAGGGGAGGACTGAAGCTTTCTTT.

J is TRBJ2-5 and V is TRBV7-9, with TRBD2 as a possible D gene (7 bases). Germline-derived CDR1 and CDR2 are SEHNR and FQNEAQ (reference sequence). Deletions cut 5 bases from V and 7 bases from J, with 23 bases between. The CDR3 runs 16 residues. CDR3 region: CASSPTGGPLERTQYF. The DNA of the CDR3 is TGTGCCAGCAGCCCCACGGGGGGCCCCCTAGAGAGGACCCAGTACTTC.

The chain recombines TRBV27 with TRBJ2-3; D is undetermined. CDR1 is MNHEY and CDR2 is SMNVEV in the germline V gene (reference sequence). This CDR3 has 12 amino acids. V dropped 3 bases and J dropped 14 bases, with 15 bases sitting between them. CDR3 loop: CASSFPRKDRYF. The CDR3 DNA sequence: TGTGCCAGCAGTTTCCCGAGGAAAGACCGGTATTTT.

In regard to this clone: An end of the junction differs from the germline gene, which may be a read error. The chain recombines TRBV7-7 with TRBJ2-3; no definite D call. The CDR3 runs 15 residues. Germline lookup yields CDR1 SSHAT and CDR2 FNYEAQ (reference sequence). This chain's CDR3 is CASSLSITSTDTQYF. In DNA form, the CDR3 reads TGTGCTAGCAGCTTGAGCATAACTAGCACAGATACGCAGTATTTT. Full variable domain (rest looked up from reference TRBV7-7 and TRBJ2-3): GAGVSQSPRYKVTKRGQDVTLRCDPISSHATLYWYQQALGQGPEFLTYFNYEAQPDKSGLPSDRFSAERPEGSISTLTIQRTEQRDSAMYRCASSLSITSTDTQYFGPGTRLTVL.

CDR3 coding DNA: TGTGCCAGCAGCGGACAGGCCTCCTACAATGAGCAGTTCTTC. Translation: CASSGQASYNEQFF. This chain joins TRBV7-9 and TRBJ2-1; 7 bases agree with TRBD1. The V segment lost 5 bases and the J segment 0 bases; nucleotides outside the gene matches: 1. The CDR3 totals 14 residues. Looked up from germline, CDR1 is SEHNR and CDR2 is FQNEAQ (reference sequence).

This chain joins TRBV19 and TRBJ2-2, with 10 bases aligning to TRBD1. This CDR3 has 17 amino acids. After removal of 4 bases from V and 4 bases from J, the junction contained 9 bases not matched to a gene. Per germline, CDR1 LNHDA and CDR2 SQIVND (reference sequence). The DNA for the CDR3 is TGTGCCAGTAGTAGGAGGACAGGGGGACGGGGCACCGGGGAGCTGTTTTTT. Amino acid sequence: CASSRRTGGRGTGELFF.

The chain links TRBV5-1 to TRBJ2-3; D is perhaps TRBD2 (5 bases). CDR1 SGHRS and CDR2 YFSETQ come from the germline V gene. The V gene lost 0 bases and the J gene lost 1 base, with 9 bases spanning the gap. This CDR3 contains 15 residues. This CDR3 reads CASSLEGRGTDTQYF. DNA for the CDR3: TGCGCCAGCAGCTTGGAAGGGCGGGGCACAGATACGCAGTATTTT.